This T cell receptor beta chain appears in the sequencing data of a study of early T cells in non-severe SARS-CoV-2 infection. About the study: Chains stayed unpaired after sequencing of bulk RNA from unsorted whole blood. Study observations and caveats: CD4 and private specificities were missed by VDJdb matching, which favored anti-spike CD8 responses.

Each CDR3 protein is one row after TCRdb ran MiXCR on the 5' RACE reads. The sample yields around 70,000 distinct CDR3 sequences, 12% seen once. This CDR3 has 15 amino acids. The V and J ends lost 3 bases and 2 bases, in that order; junction bases with no gene match: 5. Germline V CDR1 and CDR2: DFQATT, SNEGSKA (reference sequence). In its sample, this clonotype was seen a few times. Its antigen is unidentified. The clonotype originates from an adult who was a healthcare worker with PCR-confirmed SARS-CoV-2 infection or an uninfected control (not recorded which). The chain has TRBV20-1 and TRBJ2-7, with 12 bases matching TRBD2. The material sequenced was whole blood. The CDR3 DNA sequence: TGCAGTGCTAGGACTAGCGGGAGTAGGGCCTACGAGCAGTACTTC. Protein: CSARTSGSRAYEQYF.